The T cell receptor (beta chain) described here comes from a study of post-analysis software for immune sequencing data. Whole-study context: Relapsing-remitting, secondary progressive and progressive-relapsing multiple sclerosis courses were included.

Comments on this clonotype: What it recognizes is unknown.

Incorporated into the TCR beta cDNA libraries were unique molecular identifiers, which served to reduce PCR and sequencing biases. T cells numbering about 0.95 to 10 million yielded approximately 500,000 cDNA molecules. MiXCR was run by TCRdb on the PCR reads, yielding one entry per CDR3 protein. The profile shows roughly 540,000 distinct CDR3 sequences, around 31% of them singletons. Trimming left V 4 bases short and J 6 bases short, with 14 bases between. This CDR3 has 15 amino acids. From germline, CDR1 is SGHRS and CDR2 YFSETQ. Findings and limits, study-wide: Four to six TRBV segments were more frequent in patients than controls; TRBV5-6, TRBV5-1 and TRBV20-1 belonged to this group. Strong same-batch co-clustering of samples appeared with F measure clustering.

Sequencing was carried out using blood. The gene calls are TRBV5-1 and TRBJ2-6; D perhaps matches TRBD1 (6 bases). This clonotype originated in a girl under 18 with multiple sclerosis. The CDR3 DNA sequence: TGCGCCAGCAGCCGGACAGTTTATGAGGCCAACGTCCTGACTTTC. It is translated as CASSRTVYEANVLTF. Complete variable domain (other parts from reference TRBV5-1 and TRBJ2-6): KAGVTQTPRYLIKTRGQQVTLSCSPISGHRSVSWYQQTPGQGLQFLFEYFSETQRNKGNFPGRFSGRQFSNSRSEMNVSTLELGDSALYLCASSRTVYEANVLTFGAGSRLTVL.